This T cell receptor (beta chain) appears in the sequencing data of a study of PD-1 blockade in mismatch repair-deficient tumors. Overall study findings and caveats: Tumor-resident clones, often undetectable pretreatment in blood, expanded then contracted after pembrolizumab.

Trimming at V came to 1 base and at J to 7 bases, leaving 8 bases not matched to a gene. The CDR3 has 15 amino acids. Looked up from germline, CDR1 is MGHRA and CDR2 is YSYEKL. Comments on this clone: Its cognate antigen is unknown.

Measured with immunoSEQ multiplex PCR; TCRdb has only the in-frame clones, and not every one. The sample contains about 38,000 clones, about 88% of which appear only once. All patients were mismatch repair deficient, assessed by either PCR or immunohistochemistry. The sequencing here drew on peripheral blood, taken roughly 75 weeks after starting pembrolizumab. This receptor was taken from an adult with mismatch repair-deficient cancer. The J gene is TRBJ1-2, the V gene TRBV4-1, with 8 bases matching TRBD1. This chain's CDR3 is CASSQGEYRGGGYTF. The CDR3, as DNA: TGCGCCAGCAGCCAAGGCGAGTACAGGGGGGGTGGCTACACCTTC.